This T cell receptor (beta chain) was found in a study of radiation and T cells in renal cell carcinoma. Germline V gene data show CDR1 as ENHRY and CDR2 as SYGVKD. CDR3 length: 12 residues. V was clipped by 7 bases and J by 0 bases, with 6 bases between them. Overall study findings and caveats: Top tumor clonotypes rose in blood 2 weeks post-radiation, then contracted.

The protocol was immunoSEQ multiplex PCR, while the TCRdb copy is restricted to in-frame clones and leaves out a portion. The sample yields tens of thousands of clones, 70% to 90% seen once. This clone was seen only a few times. No antigen is known for it. Time point indicated: blood 4 weeks post-SBRT, at nephrectomy. Sample treatment: 15 Gy SBRT to primary tumor, nephrectomy 4 weeks later. Nephrectomy followed 15 Gy stereotactic body radiation by 4 weeks. The patient's renal cell carcinoma had clear cell pathology. The clonotype was recovered from a man aged 50-59 years with renal cell carcinoma. The chain employs TRBV10-3 and TRBJ1-1; unclear D gene. The sequencing here drew on blood, taken from a patient whose treatment included radiotherapy and nephrectomy. Here the CDR3 DNA reads TGTGCCATCAATTTAGTGAACACTGAAGCTTTCTTT. Amino acids: CAINLVNTEAFF.